The source of this T cell receptor (beta chain) is a study of sequential checkpoint blockade in melanoma. Study-level background: Patients were randomized 1:1 to nivolumab-then-ipilimumab or ipilimumab-then-nivolumab first-line. Both treatment sequences were followed by maintenance nivolumab.

This CDR3 is 13 amino acids long. V trimming: 2 bases; J trimming: 5 bases; junction bases outside the gene matches: 3. CDR1 and CDR2 from the germline V gene are SGHRS and YFSETQ. Documented treatment: randomized to nivolumab then ipilimumab (arm A) or the reverse (arm B). Patients had received no earlier DNA-damaging chemotherapy. Produced via immunoSEQ multiplex PCR; TCRdb's table is partial and in-frame only. The sample consists of under 45,000 clones, about four fifths of them appearing once. The receptor's source is a human donor with melanoma. The starting material was CD8+ T cells sorted from blood (inferred from file names), obtained from a patient given nivolumab and ipilimumab in sequence. The chain carries TRBV5-1 and TRBJ2-5, with 7 bases fitting TRBD1. CDR3 protein: CASSFGRGETQYF. The CDR3 DNA sequence: TGCGCCAGCAGCTTTGGCAGGGGGGAGACCCAGTACTTC.